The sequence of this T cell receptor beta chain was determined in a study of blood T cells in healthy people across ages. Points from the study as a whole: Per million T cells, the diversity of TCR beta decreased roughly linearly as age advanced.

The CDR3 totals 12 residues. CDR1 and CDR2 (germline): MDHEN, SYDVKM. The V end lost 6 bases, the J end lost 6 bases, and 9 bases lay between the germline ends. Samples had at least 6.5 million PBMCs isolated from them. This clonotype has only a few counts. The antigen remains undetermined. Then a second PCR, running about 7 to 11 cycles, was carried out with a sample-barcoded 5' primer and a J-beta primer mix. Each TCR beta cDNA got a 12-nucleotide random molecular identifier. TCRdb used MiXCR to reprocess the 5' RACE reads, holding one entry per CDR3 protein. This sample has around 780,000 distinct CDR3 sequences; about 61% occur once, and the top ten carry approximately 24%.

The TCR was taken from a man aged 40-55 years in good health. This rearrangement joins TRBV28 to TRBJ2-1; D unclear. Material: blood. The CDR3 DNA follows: TGTGCCAGCAGCTCCCCCGGCAATGAGCAGTTCTTC. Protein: CASSSPGNEQFF.